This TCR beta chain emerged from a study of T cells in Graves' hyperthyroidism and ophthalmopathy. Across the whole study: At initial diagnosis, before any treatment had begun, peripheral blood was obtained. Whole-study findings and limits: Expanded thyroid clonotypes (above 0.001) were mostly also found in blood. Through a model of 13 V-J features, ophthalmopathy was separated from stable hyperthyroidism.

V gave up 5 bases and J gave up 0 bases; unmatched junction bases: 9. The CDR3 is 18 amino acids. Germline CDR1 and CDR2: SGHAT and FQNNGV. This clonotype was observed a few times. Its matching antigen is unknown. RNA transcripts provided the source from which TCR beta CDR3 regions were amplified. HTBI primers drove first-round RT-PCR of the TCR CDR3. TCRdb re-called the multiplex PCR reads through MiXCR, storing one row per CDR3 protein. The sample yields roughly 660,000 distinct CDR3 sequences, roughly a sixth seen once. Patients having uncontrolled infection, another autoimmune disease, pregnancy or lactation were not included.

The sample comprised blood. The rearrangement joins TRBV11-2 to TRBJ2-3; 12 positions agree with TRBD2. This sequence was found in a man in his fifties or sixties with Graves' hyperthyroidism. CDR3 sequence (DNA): TGTGCCAGCAGCCAAACTTGGCTAGCGGGAGGGAGCACAGATACGCAGTATTTT. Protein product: CASSQTWLAGGSTDTQYF.